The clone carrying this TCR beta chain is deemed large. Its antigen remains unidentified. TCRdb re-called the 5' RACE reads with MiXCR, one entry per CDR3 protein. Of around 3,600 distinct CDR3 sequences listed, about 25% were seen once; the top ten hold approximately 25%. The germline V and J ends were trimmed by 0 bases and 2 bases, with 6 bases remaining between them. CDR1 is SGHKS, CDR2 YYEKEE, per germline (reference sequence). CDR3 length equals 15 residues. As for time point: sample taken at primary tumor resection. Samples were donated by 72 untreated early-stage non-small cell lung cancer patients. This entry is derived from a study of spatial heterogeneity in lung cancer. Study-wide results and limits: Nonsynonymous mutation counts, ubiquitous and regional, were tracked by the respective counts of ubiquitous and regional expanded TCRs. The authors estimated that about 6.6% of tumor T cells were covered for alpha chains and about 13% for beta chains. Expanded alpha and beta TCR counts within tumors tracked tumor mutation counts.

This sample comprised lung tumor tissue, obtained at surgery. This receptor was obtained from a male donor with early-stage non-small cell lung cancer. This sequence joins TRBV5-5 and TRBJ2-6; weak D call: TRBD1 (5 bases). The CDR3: CASSLGGTGANVLTF. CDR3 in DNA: TGTGCCAGCAGCTTGGGGGGCACTGGGGCCAACGTCCTGACTTTC.